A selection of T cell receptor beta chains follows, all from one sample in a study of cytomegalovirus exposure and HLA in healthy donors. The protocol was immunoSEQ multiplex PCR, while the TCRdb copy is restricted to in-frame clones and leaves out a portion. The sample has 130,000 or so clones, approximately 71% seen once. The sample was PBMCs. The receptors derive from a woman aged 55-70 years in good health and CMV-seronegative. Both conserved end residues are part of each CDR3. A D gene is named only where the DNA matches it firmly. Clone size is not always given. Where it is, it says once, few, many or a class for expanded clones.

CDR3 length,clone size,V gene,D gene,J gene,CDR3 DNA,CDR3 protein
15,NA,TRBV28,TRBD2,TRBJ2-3,TGTGCCAGCAGTTTAGCGGGAGGGGTGACAGATACGCAGTATTTT,CASSLAGGVTDTQYF
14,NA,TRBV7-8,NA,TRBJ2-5,TGTGCCAGCAGCTTAGTACGGTCAACCGAGACCCAGTACTTC,CASSLVRSTETQYF
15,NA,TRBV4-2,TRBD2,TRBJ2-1,TGTGCCAGCAGGAAACTAGCGGGAGACTACAATGAGCAGTTCTTC,CASRKLAGDYNEQFF
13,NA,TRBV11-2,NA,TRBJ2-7,TGTGCCAGCAGCTTAGGGCAGAACTACGAGCAGTACTTC,CASSLGQNYEQYF
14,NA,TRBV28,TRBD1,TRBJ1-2,TGTGCCAGCAGAAAGACAGGGGTCCTCTATGGCTACACCTTC,CASRKTGVLYGYTF
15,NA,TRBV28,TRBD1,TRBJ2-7,TGTGCCAGCAGTTTTTCGGGGACAGGGAACTACGAGCAGTACTTC,CASSFSGTGNYEQYF
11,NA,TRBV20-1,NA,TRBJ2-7,TGCAGTGCTTACAGGGTGAACGAGCAGTACTTC,CSAYRVNEQYF
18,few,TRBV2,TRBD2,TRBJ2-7,TGTGCCAGCCAAACAGGGACTAGCGGGAGGGTTTGGCCCTACGAGCAGTACTTC,CASQTGTSGRVWPYEQYF
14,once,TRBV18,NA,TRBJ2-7,TGTGCCAGCTCACCACCGTCCTCCTCCTACGAGCAGTACTTC,CASSPPSSSYEQYF
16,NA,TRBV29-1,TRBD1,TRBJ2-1,TGCAGCGTCCCATGGCGGGGACAGGCTATCCTCAATGAGCAGTTCTTC,CSVPWRGQAILNEQFF
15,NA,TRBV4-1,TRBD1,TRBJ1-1,TGCGCCAGCAGCCCGGCTACAGGGGCGGCGAGTGAAGCTTTCTTT,CASSPATGAASEAFF
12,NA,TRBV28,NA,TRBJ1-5,TGTGCCAGCCGTCTCAGGGATCAGCCCCAGCATTTT,CASRLRDQPQHF
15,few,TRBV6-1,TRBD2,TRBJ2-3,TGTGCCAGCAGTGAGGTGGCGGGGGGGCTCGATACGCAGTATTTT,CASSEVAGGLDTQYF
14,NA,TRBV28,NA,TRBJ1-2,TGTGCCAGCAGTTCCCCCGACAGGAACTATGGCTACACCTTC,CASSSPDRNYGYTF
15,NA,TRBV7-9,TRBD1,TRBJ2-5,TGTGCCAGCAGCTTGGCCGGGACAGGCCAAGAGACCCAGTACTTC,CASSLAGTGQETQYF
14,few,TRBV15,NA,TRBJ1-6,TGTGCCACCGCCGGGGAAACCCGGAATTCACCCCTCCACTTT,CATAGETRNSPLHF
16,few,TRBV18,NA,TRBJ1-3,TGTGCCAGCTCACCCACATGGCTGATCTCTGGAAACACCATATATTTT,CASSPTWLISGNTIYF
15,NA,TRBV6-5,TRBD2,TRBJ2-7,TGTGCCAGCAGCAGAGGTAGCGGGAGCCCTTACGAGCAGTACTTC,CASSRGSGSPYEQYF
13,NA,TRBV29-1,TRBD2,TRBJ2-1,TGCAGCGCCCCTGGGGGGGTAGTCAATGAGCAGTTCTTC,CSAPGGVVNEQFF
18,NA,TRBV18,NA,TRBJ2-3,TGTGCCAGCTCACCCCTCCCCCCACAGCGGACTAGCACAGATACGCAGTATTTT,CASSPLPPQRTSTDTQYF
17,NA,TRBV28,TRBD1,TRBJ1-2,TGTGCCAGCAGTTCAGCCGGGACAGGGGGATGGGGCTATGGCTACACCTTC,CASSSAGTGGWGYGYTF
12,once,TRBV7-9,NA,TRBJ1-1,TGTGCCAGCAGCTCCAGGGACACTGAAGCTTTCTTT,CASSSRDTEAFF
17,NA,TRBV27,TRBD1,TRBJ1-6,TGTGCCAGCAGTTTATCCCCCCGACCCCCAGGGGGTTCACCCCTCCACTTT,CASSLSPRPPGGSPLHF
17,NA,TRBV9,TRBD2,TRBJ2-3,TGTGCCAGCAGCGTAGCAGGGAGGGGACCGCCTGGGGATACGCAGTATTTT,CASSVAGRGPPGDTQYF
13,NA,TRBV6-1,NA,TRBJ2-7,TGTGCCAGCAGAGAGGGGGTAACCTACGAGCAGTACTTC,CASREGVTYEQYF
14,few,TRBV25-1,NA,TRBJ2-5,TGTGCCAGCAGTGAATATGGCTTCCAAGAGACCCAGTACTTC,CASSEYGFQETQYF
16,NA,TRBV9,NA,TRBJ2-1,TGTGCCAGCAGCAATGGGCGGGACTTGGTTTACAATGAGCAGTTCTTC,CASSNGRDLVYNEQFF
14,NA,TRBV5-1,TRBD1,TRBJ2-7,TGCGCCAGCAGCTGGGACAGTAAAGGCTACGAGCAGTACTTC,CASSWDSKGYEQYF
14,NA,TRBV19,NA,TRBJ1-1,TGTGCCAGTAGTAGAGGCTGGTCCAACACTGAAGCTTTCTTT,CASSRGWSNTEAFF
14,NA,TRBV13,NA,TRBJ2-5,TGTGCCAGCAGCTTAGGACCCCGAGCGGAGACCCAGTACTTC,CASSLGPRAETQYF
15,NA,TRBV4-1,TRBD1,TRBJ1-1,TGCGCCAGCAGCCAGGCGGGACAGGGGTACACTGAAGCTTTCTTT,CASSQAGQGYTEAFF
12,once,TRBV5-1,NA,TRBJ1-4,TGCGCCAGCAGCCCCGACACTGAAAAACTGTTTTTT,CASSPDTEKLFF
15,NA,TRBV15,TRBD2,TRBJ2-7,TGTGCCACGGGGCCCGGGACTAGCGGAGCCGACGAGCAGTACTTC,CATGPGTSGADEQYF
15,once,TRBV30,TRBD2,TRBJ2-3,TGTGCCTTTATGTCCGGGGCGGGGGGGACAGATACGCAGTATTTT,CAFMSGAGGTDTQYF
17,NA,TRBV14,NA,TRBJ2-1,TGTGCCAGCAGCCAAGATCGACTCCTGGAGGGGGCCGATGAGCAGTTCTTC,CASSQDRLLEGADEQFF
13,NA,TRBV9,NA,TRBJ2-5,TGTGCCAGCAGCGCGCCCGAGGCAGAGACCCAGTACTTC,CASSAPEAETQYF
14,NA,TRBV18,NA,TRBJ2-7,TGTGCCAGCTCTTCGACAGGAACCTCCTACGAGCAGTACTTC,CASSSTGTSYEQYF
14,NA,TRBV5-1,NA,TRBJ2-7,TGCGCCAGCAGCTTGGTCGGTAGCGGCTCTGAGCAGTACTTC,CASSLVGSGSEQYF
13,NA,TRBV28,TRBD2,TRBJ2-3,TGTGCCAGTAATAGCGGGAGCACAGATACGCAGTATTTT,CASNSGSTDTQYF
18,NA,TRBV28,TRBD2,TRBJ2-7,TGTGCCAGCAGTTTTACAGGACTAGCGGGGGGGCTCTCATACGAGCAGTACTTC,CASSFTGLAGGLSYEQYF
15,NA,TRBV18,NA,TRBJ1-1,TGTGCCAGCTCACCCCCGGGGAGGGCGACTACTGAAGCTTTCTTT,CASSPPGRATTEAFF
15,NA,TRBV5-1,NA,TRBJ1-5,TGCGCCAGCAGCTTGGCAGGGGTAAGGGATCAGCCCCAGCATTTT,CASSLAGVRDQPQHF
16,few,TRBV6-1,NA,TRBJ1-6,TGTGCCAGCAGTGAAGGGTTCGGGATAGATCATTCACCCCTCCACTTT,CASSEGFGIDHSPLHF
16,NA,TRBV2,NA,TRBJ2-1,TGTGCCAGTAACGCCCTCCCACAGGGTGCGGTCAATGAGCAGTTCTTC,CASNALPQGAVNEQFF
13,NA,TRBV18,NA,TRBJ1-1,TGTGCCAGCTCACCACTCGAACGGGCTGAAGCTTTCTTT,CASSPLERAEAFF
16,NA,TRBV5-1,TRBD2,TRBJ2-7,TGCGCCAGCAGCTTGGTGGGGAGCGGGGTCTACGACGAGCAGTACTTC,CASSLVGSGVYDEQYF
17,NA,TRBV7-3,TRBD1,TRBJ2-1,TGTGCCAGCAGCTTATTTTATGGGGGACAGGGATACAATGAGCAGTTCTTC,CASSLFYGGQGYNEQFF
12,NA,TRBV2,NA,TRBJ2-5,TGTGCCAGCAAGGCGGACCAAGAGACCCAGTACTTC,CASKADQETQYF
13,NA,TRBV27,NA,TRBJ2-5,TGTGCCAGCAGTCCCCGCGAATGGGAGACCCAGTACTTC,CASSPREWETQYF
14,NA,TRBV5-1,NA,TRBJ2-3,TGCGCCAGCAGCTTGGTACAGGTCACAGATACGCAGTATTTT,CASSLVQVTDTQYF
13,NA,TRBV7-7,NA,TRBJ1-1,TGTGCTAGCAGCTTCGAGAGAGACACTGAAGCTTTCTTT,CASSFERDTEAFF
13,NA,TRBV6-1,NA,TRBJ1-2,TGTGCCAGCAGTGAAAGGCAGGGCTATGGCTACACCTTC,CASSERQGYGYTF
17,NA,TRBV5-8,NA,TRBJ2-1,TGTGCCAGCAGCCCCTGGGTTAACAGAGTAACATACAATGAGCAGTTCTTC,CASSPWVNRVTYNEQFF
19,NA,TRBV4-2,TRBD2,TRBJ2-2,TGTGCCAGCAGCCAAGGGATAGCGGGAGGGCCCGCGAACACCGGGGAGCTGTTTTTT,CASSQGIAGGPANTGELFF
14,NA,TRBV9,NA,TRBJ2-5,TGTGCCAGCAGCGTAGGCGGGCTTCAAGAGACCCAGTACTTC,CASSVGGLQETQYF
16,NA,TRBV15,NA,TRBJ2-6,TGTGCCACCAGCCCCAGTGCCAGGGCTGGGGCCAACGTCCTGACTTTC,CATSPSARAGANVLTF
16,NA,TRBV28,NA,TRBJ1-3,TGTGCCAGCAGGGCAGGGACAAGACTCTCTGGAAACACCATATATTTT,CASRAGTRLSGNTIYF
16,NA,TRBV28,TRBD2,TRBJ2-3,TGTGCCAGCAGTTCCCCGGGGGACTATAGCACAGATACGCAGTATTTT,CASSSPGDYSTDTQYF
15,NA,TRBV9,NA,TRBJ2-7,TGTGCCAGCAGCCCCCGTACCCAAGCGAAGTACGAGCAGTACTTC,CASSPRTQAKYEQYF
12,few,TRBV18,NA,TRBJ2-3,TGTGCCAGCTCACCCTCCGCAGATACGCAGTATTTT,CASSPSADTQYF